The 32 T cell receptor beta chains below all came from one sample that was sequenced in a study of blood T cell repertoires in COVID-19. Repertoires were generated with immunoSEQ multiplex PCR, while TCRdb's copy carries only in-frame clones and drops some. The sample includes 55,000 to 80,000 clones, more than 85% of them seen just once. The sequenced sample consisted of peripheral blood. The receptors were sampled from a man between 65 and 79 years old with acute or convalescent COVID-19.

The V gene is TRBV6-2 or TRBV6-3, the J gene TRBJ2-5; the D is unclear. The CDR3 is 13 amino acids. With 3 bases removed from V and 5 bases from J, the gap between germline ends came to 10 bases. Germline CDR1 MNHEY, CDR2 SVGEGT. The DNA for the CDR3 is TGTGCCAGCAGTTATCTAAACGAGGAGACCCAGTACTTC. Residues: CASSYLNEETQYF.

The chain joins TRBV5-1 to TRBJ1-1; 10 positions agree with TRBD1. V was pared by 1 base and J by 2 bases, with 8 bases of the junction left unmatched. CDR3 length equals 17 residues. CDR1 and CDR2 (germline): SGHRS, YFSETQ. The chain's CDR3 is CASSLPDRGDYNTEAFF. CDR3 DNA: TGCGCCAGCAGCTTGCCGGACAGGGGGGACTATAACACTGAAGCTTTCTTT.

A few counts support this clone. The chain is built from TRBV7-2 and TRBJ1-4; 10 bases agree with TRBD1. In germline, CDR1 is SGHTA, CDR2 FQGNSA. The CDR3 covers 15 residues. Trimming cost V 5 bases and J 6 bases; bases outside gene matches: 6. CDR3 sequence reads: CASSAPGQGHEKLFF. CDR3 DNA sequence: TGTGCCAGCAGCGCCCCGGGACAGGGGCATGAAAAACTGTTTTTT.

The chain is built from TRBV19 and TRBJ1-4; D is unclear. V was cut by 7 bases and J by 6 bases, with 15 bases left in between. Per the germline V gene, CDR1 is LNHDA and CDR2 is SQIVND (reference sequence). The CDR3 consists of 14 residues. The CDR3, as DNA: TGTGCCAGTACCACGTGGGTAGGAGATGAAAAACTGTTTTTT. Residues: CASTTWVGDEKLFF.

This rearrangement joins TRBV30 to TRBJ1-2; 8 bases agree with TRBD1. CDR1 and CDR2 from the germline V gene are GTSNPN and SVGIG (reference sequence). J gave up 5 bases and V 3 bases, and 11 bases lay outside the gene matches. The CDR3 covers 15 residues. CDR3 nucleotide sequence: TGTGCCTGGAGATTAAGACGACAGGGGACGTATGGCTACACCTTC. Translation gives CAWRLRRQGTYGYTF.

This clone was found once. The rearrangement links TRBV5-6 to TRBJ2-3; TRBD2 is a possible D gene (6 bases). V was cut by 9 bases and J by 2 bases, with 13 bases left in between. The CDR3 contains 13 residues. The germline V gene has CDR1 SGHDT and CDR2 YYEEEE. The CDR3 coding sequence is TGTGCCACCCAGGAGGGTTCCACAGATACGCAGTATTTT. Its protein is CATQEGSTDTQYF.

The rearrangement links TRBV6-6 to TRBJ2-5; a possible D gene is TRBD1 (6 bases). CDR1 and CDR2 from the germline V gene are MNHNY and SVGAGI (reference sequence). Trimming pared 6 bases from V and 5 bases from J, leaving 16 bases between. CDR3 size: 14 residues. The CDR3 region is CASRTEGVRETQYF. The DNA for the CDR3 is TGTGCCAGCAGAACAGAGGGGGTGAGGGAGACCCAGTACTTC.

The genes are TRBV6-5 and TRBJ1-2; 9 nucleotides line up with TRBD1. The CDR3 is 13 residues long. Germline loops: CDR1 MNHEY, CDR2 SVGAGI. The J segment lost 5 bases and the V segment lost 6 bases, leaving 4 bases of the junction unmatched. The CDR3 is CASSPGTGYGYTF. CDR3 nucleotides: TGTGCCAGCAGCCCCGGGACAGGGTATGGCTACACCTTC.

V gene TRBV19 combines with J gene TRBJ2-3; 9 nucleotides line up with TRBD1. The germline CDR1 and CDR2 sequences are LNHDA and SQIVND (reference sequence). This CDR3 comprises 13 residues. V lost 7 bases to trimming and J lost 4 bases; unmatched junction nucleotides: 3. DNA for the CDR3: TGTGCCAGTAACAGACAGGGGGCAGATACGCAGTATTTT. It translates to CASNRQGADTQYF. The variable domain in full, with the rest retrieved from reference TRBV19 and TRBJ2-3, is DGGITQSPKYLFRKEGQNVTLSCEQNLNHDAMYWYRQDPGQGLRLIYYSQIVNDFQKGDIAEGYSVSREKKESFPLTVTSAQKNPTAFYLCASNRQGADTQYFGPGTRLTVL.

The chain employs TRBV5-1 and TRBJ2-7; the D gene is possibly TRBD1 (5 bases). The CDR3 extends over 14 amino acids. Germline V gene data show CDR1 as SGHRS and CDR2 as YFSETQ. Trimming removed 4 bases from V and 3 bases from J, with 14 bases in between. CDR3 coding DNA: TGCGCCAGCAGCCTGACAGTCACCGTCTACGAGCAGTACTTC. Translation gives CASSLTVTVYEQYF. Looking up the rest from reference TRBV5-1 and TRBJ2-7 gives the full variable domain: KAGVTQTPRYLIKTRGQQVTLSCSPISGHRSVSWYQQTPGQGLQFLFEYFSETQRNKGNFPGRFSGRQFSNSRSEMNVSTLELGDSALYLCASSLTVTVYEQYFGPGTRLTVT.

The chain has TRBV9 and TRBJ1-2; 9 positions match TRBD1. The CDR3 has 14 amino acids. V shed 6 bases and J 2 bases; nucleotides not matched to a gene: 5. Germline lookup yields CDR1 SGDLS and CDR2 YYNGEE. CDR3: CASNRQGENYGYTF. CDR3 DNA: TGTGCCAGCAACAGACAGGGGGAGAACTATGGCTACACCTTC.

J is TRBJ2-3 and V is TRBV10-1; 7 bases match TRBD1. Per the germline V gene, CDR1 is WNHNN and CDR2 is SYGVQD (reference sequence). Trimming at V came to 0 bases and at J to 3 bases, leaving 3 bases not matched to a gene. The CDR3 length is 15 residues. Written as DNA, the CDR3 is TGCGCCAGCAGTGAGTCCCAGACAGGGACAGATACGCAGTATTTT. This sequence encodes CASSESQTGTDTQYF.

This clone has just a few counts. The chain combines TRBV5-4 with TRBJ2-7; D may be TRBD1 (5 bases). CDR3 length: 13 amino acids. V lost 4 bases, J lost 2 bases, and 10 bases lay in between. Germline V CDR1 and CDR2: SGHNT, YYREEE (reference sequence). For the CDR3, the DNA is TGTGCCAGCAGCCCGACGGACACCTACGAGCAGTACTTC. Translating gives CASSPTDTYEQYF. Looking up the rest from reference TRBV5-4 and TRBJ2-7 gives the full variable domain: ETGVTQSPTHLIKTRGQQVTLRCSSQSGHNTVSWYQQALGQGPQFIFQYYREEENGRGNFPPRFSGLQFPNYSSELNVNALELDDSALYLCASSPTDTYEQYFGPGTRLTVT.

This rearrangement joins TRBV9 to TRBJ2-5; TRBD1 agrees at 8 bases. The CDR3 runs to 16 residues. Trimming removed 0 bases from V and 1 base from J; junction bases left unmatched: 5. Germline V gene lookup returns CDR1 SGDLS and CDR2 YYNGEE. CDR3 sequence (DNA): TGTGCCAGCAGCGTAGGCCGGACAGGGCGCCAAGAGACCCAGTACTTC. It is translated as CASSVGRTGRQETQYF.

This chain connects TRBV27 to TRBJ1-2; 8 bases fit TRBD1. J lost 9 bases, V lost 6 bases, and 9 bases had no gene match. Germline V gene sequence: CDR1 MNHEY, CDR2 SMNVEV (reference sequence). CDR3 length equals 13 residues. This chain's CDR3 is CASSPDRVKRYTF. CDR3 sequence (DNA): TGTGCCAGCAGCCCGGACAGGGTAAAGCGCTACACCTTC.

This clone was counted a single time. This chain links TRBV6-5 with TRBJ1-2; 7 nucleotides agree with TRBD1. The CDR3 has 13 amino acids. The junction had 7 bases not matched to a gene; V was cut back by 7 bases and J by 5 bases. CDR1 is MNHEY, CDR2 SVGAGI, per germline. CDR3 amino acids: CASTGQTDYGYTF. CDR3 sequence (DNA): TGTGCCAGCACGGGACAGACTGATTATGGCTACACCTTC.

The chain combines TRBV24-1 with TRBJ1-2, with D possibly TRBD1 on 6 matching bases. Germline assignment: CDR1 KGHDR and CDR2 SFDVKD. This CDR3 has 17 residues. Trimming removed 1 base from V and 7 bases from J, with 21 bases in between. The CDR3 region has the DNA TGTGCCACCAGTGATTTCGTATCGACAGGACGTTTCCGTGGCTACACCTTC. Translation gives CATSDFVSTGRFRGYTF.

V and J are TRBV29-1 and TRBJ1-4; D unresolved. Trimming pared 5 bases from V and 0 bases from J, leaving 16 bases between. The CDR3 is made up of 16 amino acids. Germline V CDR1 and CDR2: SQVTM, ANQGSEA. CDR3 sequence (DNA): TGCAGCGTTTATGCCCGAGGCGCAGCAACTAATGAAAAACTGTTTTTT. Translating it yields CSVYARGAATNEKLFF.

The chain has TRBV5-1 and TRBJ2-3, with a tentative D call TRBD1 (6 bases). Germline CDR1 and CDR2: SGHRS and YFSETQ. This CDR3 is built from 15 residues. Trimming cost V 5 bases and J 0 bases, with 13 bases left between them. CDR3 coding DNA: TGCGCCAGCAGGCGACAGGCGAGCAGCACAGATACGCAGTATTTT. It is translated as CASRRQASSTDTQYF.

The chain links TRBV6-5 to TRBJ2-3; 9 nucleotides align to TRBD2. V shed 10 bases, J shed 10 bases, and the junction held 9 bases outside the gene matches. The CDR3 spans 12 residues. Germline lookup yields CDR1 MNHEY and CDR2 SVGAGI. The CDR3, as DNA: TGTGCCACCGCCGTCGCGGGAGGGGCGCAGTATTTT. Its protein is CATAVAGGAQYF.

CDR3 region: CASRTPGQGIPGELFF. CDR3 DNA sequence: TGTGCCAGCAGGACGCCGGGACAGGGGATTCCCGGGGAGCTGTTTTTT. The chain carries TRBV27 and TRBJ2-2; 10 nucleotides align to TRBD1. CDR3 size: 16 residues. Germline-derived CDR1 and CDR2 are MNHEY and SMNVEV (reference sequence). The trim removed 6 bases at V and 6 bases at J, leaving 10 bases unmatched.

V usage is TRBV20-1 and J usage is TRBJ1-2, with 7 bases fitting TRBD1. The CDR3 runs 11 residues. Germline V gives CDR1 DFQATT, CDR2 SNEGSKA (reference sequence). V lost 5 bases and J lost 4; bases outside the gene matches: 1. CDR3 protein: CSAGQAYGYTF. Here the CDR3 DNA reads TGCAGTGCTGGACAGGCCTATGGCTACACCTTC.

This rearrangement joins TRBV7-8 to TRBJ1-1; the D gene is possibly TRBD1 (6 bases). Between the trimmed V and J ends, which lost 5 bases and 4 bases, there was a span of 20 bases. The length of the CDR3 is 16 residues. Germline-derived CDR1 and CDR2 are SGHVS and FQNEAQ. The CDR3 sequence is CASSPQGQIGATEAFF. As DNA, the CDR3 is TGTGCCAGCAGCCCGCAAGGACAGATAGGTGCCACTGAAGCTTTCTTT.

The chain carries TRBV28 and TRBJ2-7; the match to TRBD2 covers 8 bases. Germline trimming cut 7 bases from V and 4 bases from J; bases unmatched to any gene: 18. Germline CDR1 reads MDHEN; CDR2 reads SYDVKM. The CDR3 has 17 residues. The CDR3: CASTSIVSREGRYEQYF. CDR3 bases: TGTGCCAGCACCTCTATCGTGTCTCGGGAGGGCCGGTACGAGCAGTACTTC.

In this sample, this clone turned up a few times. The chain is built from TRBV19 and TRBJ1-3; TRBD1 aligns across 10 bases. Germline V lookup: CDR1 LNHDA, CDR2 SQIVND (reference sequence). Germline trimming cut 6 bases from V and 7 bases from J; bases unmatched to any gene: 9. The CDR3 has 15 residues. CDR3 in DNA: TGTGCCAGTAGCGGACAGGGGGACACCGGGAACACCATATATTTT. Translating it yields CASSGQGDTGNTIYF. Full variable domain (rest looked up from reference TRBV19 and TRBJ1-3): DGGITQSPKYLFRKEGQNVTLSCEQNLNHDAMYWYRQDPGQGLRLIYYSQIVNDFQKGDIAEGYSVSREKKESFPLTVTSAQKNPTAFYLCASSGQGDTGNTIYFGEGSWLTVV.

The CDR3 DNA reads as TGTGCCAGCAGCGCCCGGACGGACTCTAGTGAGACCCAGTACTTC. Its protein product is CASSARTDSSETQYF. The chain recombines TRBV9 with TRBJ2-5, with a weak D call TRBD2 (5 bases). Looked up from germline, CDR1 is SGDLS and CDR2 is YYNGEE. This CDR3 comprises 15 residues. V shed 3 bases and J shed 5 bases, with 17 bases lying between them.

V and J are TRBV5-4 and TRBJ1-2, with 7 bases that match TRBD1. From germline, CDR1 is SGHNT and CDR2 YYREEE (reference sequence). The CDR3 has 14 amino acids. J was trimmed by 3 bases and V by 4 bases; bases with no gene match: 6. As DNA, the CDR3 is TGTGCCAGCAGCGGGATAGACAGGGACTATGGCTACACCTTC. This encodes CASSGIDRDYGYTF.

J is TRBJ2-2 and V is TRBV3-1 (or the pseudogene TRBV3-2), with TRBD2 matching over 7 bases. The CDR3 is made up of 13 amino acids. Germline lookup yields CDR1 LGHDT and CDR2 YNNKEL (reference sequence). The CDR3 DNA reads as TGTGCAACCCGGACGGGGGGCACCGGGGAGCTGTTTTTT. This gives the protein CATRTGGTGELFF.

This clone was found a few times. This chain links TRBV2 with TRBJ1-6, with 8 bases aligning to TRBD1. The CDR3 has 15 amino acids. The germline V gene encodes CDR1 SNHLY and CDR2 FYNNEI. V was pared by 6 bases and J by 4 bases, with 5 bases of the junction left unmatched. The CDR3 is CASRRGQDYNSPLHF. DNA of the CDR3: TGTGCCAGCAGGAGGGGACAGGATTATAATTCACCCCTCCACTTT.

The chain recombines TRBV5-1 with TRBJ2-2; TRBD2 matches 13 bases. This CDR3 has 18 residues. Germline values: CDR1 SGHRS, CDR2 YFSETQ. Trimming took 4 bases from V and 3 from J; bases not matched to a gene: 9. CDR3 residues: CASSRKTSGRSDTGELFF. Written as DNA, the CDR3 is TGCGCCAGCAGCCGGAAGACTAGCGGGAGGAGTGACACCGGGGAGCTGTTTTTT.

DNA of the CDR3: TGTGCCAGCAGTTTTCCGGGACAGGCAATTGGCACTGAAGCTTTCTTT. It encodes CASSFPGQAIGTEAFF. The chain is built from TRBV28 and TRBJ1-1, with TRBD1 identical over 8 bases. V shed 3 bases, J shed 4 bases, and the junction held 10 bases outside the gene matches. In germline, CDR1 is MDHEN, CDR2 SYDVKM. This CDR3 is built from 16 residues.

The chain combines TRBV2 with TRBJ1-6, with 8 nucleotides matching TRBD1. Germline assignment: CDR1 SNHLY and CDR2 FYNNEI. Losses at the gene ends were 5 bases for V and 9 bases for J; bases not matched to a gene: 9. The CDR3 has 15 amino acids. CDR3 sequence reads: CASSIGQGIGSPLHF. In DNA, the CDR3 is TGTGCCAGCAGTATTGGACAGGGAATTGGTTCACCCCTCCACTTT.